The sequence of this T cell receptor beta chain was determined in a study of T cell responses to AZD1222 COVID-19 vaccine. Broader study findings: Nearly half of the spike-specific TCRs reportedly recognize variant regions that carry no mutations. Among AZD1222 vaccinees, only 6 or 7 were seropositive at baseline.

TCRdb keeps only in-frame clones here, not all; method: immunoSEQ multiplex PCR. This table has around 270,000 clones, almost 95% appearing once. A word on this clone: Its antigen is not known.

The receptor's source is an adult who received the AZD1222 COVID-19 vaccine. The sequencing here drew on peripheral blood, taken 28 days after the second AZD1222 dose.

The CDR3 DNA sequence: TGTGCCAGCAGTTACCAAAATACGCAGTATTTT. Its translation: CASSYQNTQYF. The chain is built from TRBV12-3 or TRBV12-4 and TRBJ2-3; no definite D call. V dropped 4 bases and J dropped 7 bases, with 6 bases sitting between them. CDR3 length equals 11 residues.